The rows below give T cell receptor beta chains drawn from one sample of a study of a mutant IDH1 vaccine in newly diagnosed glioma. For these TCRs, the target antigens are not known. Sequenced by immunoSEQ multiplex PCR; TCRdb stores in-frame clones only, minus some. The sample records more than 30,000 clones, roughly 84% being singletons. The sample consisted of PBMCs, taken from a glioma patient whose treatment included an IDH1 peptide vaccine. The source of these receptors is a man aged 25-45 years with glioma. The CDR3 runs from the conserved cysteine through the conserved F or W. The D gene is left open where the match is weak. Size tells how often a clone was seen (once, few, many) or the class of an expanded clone, and some rows leave it out.

d_call: -
cdr3_length: 14
j_call: TRBJ1-5
clone_size: -
v_call: TRBV28
cdr3_nt: TGTGCCAGCAGTCGTCAGGGGATCGTGCGGCCCCAGCATTTT
cdr3_aa: CASSRQGIVRPQHF

d_call: -
cdr3_length: 13
j_call: TRBJ2-5
clone_size: few
v_call: TRBV2
cdr3_nt: TGTGCCAGCAATCGGGCTATCCAAGAGACCCAGTACTTC
cdr3_aa: CASNRAIQETQYF

d_call: -
cdr3_length: 16
j_call: TRBJ2-1
clone_size: -
v_call: TRBV6-1
cdr3_nt: TGTGCCAGCAGTGACGCGGCCGGGACCTCGTACAATGAGCAGTTCTTC
cdr3_aa: CASSDAAGTSYNEQFF

d_call: -
cdr3_length: 17
j_call: TRBJ1-1
clone_size: -
v_call: TRBV5-1
cdr3_nt: TGCGCCAGCAGCTTTGGTTTTTCAGGGGCTGTGAACACTGAAGCTTTCTTT
cdr3_aa: CASSFGFSGAVNTEAFF

d_call: TRBD1
cdr3_length: 14
j_call: TRBJ2-7
clone_size: -
v_call: TRBV5-3
cdr3_nt: TGTGCCAGCAGCGGGACAGGGTTGCTATACGAGCAGTACTTC
cdr3_aa: CASSGTGLLYEQYF

d_call: -
cdr3_length: 14
j_call: TRBJ1-1
clone_size: -
v_call: TRBV29-1
cdr3_nt: TGCAGCGCCCAAGGGGTCGGCAGACGAACTGAAGCTTTCTTT
cdr3_aa: CSAQGVGRRTEAFF

d_call: -
cdr3_length: 14
j_call: TRBJ2-2
clone_size: -
v_call: TRBV28
cdr3_nt: TGTGCCAGCAGTATCAGCCAGGTGGCCGGGGAGCTGTTTTTT
cdr3_aa: CASSISQVAGELFF

d_call: -
cdr3_length: 13
j_call: TRBJ2-1
clone_size: -
v_call: TRBV30
cdr3_nt: TGTGCCTGGAGCTTCGGACCTAAAAATGAGCAGTTCTTC
cdr3_aa: CAWSFGPKNEQFF

d_call: -
cdr3_length: 14
j_call: TRBJ1-5
clone_size: -
v_call: TRBV30
cdr3_nt: TGTGCCTGGAGTCACACAGGGTTGAGACAGCCCCAGCATTTT
cdr3_aa: CAWSHTGLRQPQHF

d_call: -
cdr3_length: 16
j_call: TRBJ2-6
clone_size: -
v_call: TRBV5-6
cdr3_nt: TGTGCCAGCAGCTTGACAACAGGGACTGGGGCCAACGTCCTGACTTTC
cdr3_aa: CASSLTTGTGANVLTF

d_call: -
cdr3_length: 18
j_call: TRBJ2-3
clone_size: -
v_call: TRBV4-3
cdr3_nt: TGCGCCAGCAGCCAAGATCTCCTGGACTTCTTAAGCACAGATACGCAGTATTTT
cdr3_aa: CASSQDLLDFLSTDTQYF

d_call: -
cdr3_length: 13
j_call: TRBJ1-1
clone_size: few
v_call: TRBV29-1
cdr3_nt: TGCAGCGTTGAAATGTCCATGAACACTGAAGCTTTCTTT
cdr3_aa: CSVEMSMNTEAFF

d_call: -
cdr3_length: 14
j_call: TRBJ2-3
clone_size: once
v_call: TRBV6-1
cdr3_nt: TGTGCCAGCAGTGAAGTTCCCCCTACCAATACGCAGTATTTT
cdr3_aa: CASSEVPPTNTQYF

d_call: -
cdr3_length: 19
j_call: TRBJ1-1
clone_size: -
v_call: TRBV11-2
cdr3_nt: TGTGCCAGCAGCCCGGGCCGGGGGCGGGAATCGACTCTGAACACTGAAGCTTTCTTT
cdr3_aa: CASSPGRGRESTLNTEAFF

d_call: -
cdr3_length: 16
j_call: TRBJ2-7
clone_size: once
v_call: TRBV19
cdr3_nt: TGTGCCAGTAGTATGGGGCCCGGAGGAGCGAGGGACGAGCAGTACTTC
cdr3_aa: CASSMGPGGARDEQYF

d_call: -
cdr3_length: 13
j_call: TRBJ1-2
clone_size: -
v_call: TRBV2
cdr3_nt: TGTGCCAGCAGTGAGACGAACATCTATGGCTACACCTTC
cdr3_aa: CASSETNIYGYTF

d_call: -
cdr3_length: 15
j_call: TRBJ2-3
clone_size: once
v_call: TRBV5-4
cdr3_nt: TGTGCCAGCAGTTCAGTGCGCGGGGCCACAGATACGCAGTATTTT
cdr3_aa: CASSSVRGATDTQYF

d_call: TRBD2
cdr3_length: 16
j_call: TRBJ2-7
clone_size: -
v_call: TRBV7-9
cdr3_nt: TGTGCCAGCAGCTTAGGCCGCGGGGGACTTCTATACGAGCAGTACTTC
cdr3_aa: CASSLGRGGLLYEQYF

d_call: -
cdr3_length: 11
j_call: TRBJ1-2
clone_size: -
v_call: TRBV20-1
cdr3_nt: TGCAGTGCTTTTGGCGGGCGTGGCTACACCTTC
cdr3_aa: CSAFGGRGYTF

d_call: -
cdr3_length: 14
j_call: TRBJ1-5
clone_size: once
v_call: TRBV4-1
cdr3_nt: TGCGCCAGCAACCTAGGAGTTAGCAATCAGCCCCAGCATTTT
cdr3_aa: CASNLGVSNQPQHF

d_call: -
cdr3_length: 15
j_call: TRBJ2-7
clone_size: -
v_call: TRBV9
cdr3_nt: TGTGCCAGCAGCGTAACGGCCAGCCCATCCTACGAGCAGTACTTC
cdr3_aa: CASSVTASPSYEQYF

d_call: -
cdr3_length: 16
j_call: TRBJ1-6
clone_size: -
v_call: TRBV19
cdr3_nt: TGTGCCAGTAGTCAAGGAGGGACCTCCTATAATTCACCCCTCCACTTT
cdr3_aa: CASSQGGTSYNSPLHF

d_call: -
cdr3_length: 14
j_call: TRBJ2-3
clone_size: -
v_call: TRBV5-1
cdr3_nt: TGCGCCAGCAGCTTGGCCGGGAGCACAGATACGCAGTATTTT
cdr3_aa: CASSLAGSTDTQYF

d_call: -
cdr3_length: 15
j_call: TRBJ2-5
clone_size: -
v_call: TRBV15
cdr3_nt: TGTGCCACCAGCAGTAGCCGGGGTAAGGGTGAGACCCAGTACTTC
cdr3_aa: CATSSSRGKGETQYF

d_call: -
cdr3_length: 13
j_call: TRBJ1-1
clone_size: few
v_call: TRBV7-9
cdr3_nt: TGTGCCAGCAGCTGGGGGAGCGGCGGTGAAGCTTTCTTT
cdr3_aa: CASSWGSGGEAFF

d_call: -
cdr3_length: 12
j_call: TRBJ1-2
clone_size: -
v_call: TRBV6-5
cdr3_nt: TGTGCCAGCAGTCGCAGGGGAAATGGCTACACCTTC
cdr3_aa: CASSRRGNGYTF

d_call: -
cdr3_length: 15
j_call: TRBJ1-5
clone_size: -
v_call: TRBV7-2
cdr3_nt: TGTGCCAGCAGCTTAGCAGGGGTTGGCAATCAGCCCCAGCATTTT
cdr3_aa: CASSLAGVGNQPQHF

d_call: TRBD1
cdr3_length: 16
j_call: TRBJ2-6
clone_size: -
v_call: TRBV18
cdr3_nt: TGTGCCAGCTCACAAAAAACAGGGGACGGGGCCAACGTCCTGACTTTC
cdr3_aa: CASSQKTGDGANVLTF

d_call: -
cdr3_length: 13
j_call: TRBJ2-1
clone_size: -
v_call: TRBV4-1
cdr3_nt: TGCGCCAGCAGCGAAGACCGCTACAATGAGCAGTTCTTC
cdr3_aa: CASSEDRYNEQFF

d_call: -
cdr3_length: 14
j_call: TRBJ1-5
clone_size: -
v_call: TRBV10-3
cdr3_nt: TGTGCCATCAGTAGGGACGGTAGCAATCAGCCCCAGCATTTT
cdr3_aa: CAISRDGSNQPQHF

d_call: -
cdr3_length: 14
j_call: TRBJ1-5
clone_size: -
v_call: TRBV7-2
cdr3_nt: TGTGCCAGCAGCTTAGGGTTGGGCAATCAGCCCCAGCATTTT
cdr3_aa: CASSLGLGNQPQHF

d_call: -
cdr3_length: 13
j_call: TRBJ1-2
clone_size: -
v_call: TRBV5-1
cdr3_nt: TGCGCCAGCAGCGGGACGGTGGACTATGGCTACACCTTC
cdr3_aa: CASSGTVDYGYTF

d_call: -
cdr3_length: 14
j_call: TRBJ2-1
clone_size: -
v_call: TRBV5-4
cdr3_nt: TGTGCCAGCAGCCCGGGTAGCTCCTACAATGAGCAGTTCTTC
cdr3_aa: CASSPGSSYNEQFF

d_call: -
cdr3_length: 13
j_call: TRBJ1-1
clone_size: -
v_call: TRBV5-5
cdr3_nt: TGTGCCAGCATCTTAGACAAGAACACTGAAGCTTTCTTT
cdr3_aa: CASILDKNTEAFF

d_call: TRBD1
cdr3_length: 15
j_call: TRBJ2-3
clone_size: once
v_call: TRBV29-1
cdr3_nt: TGCAGCGTCACCACGGCCAGGGGGCATACAGATACGCAGTATTTT
cdr3_aa: CSVTTARGHTDTQYF

d_call: -
cdr3_length: 12
j_call: TRBJ2-2
clone_size: -
v_call: TRBV5-1
cdr3_nt: TGCGCCAGCAGCCCGGATACCGGGGAGCTGTTTTTT
cdr3_aa: CASSPDTGELFF

d_call: -
cdr3_length: 15
j_call: TRBJ2-2
clone_size: -
v_call: TRBV27
cdr3_nt: TGTGCCAGCACCTGGGCGATGACGCACACCGGGGAGCTGTTTTTT
cdr3_aa: CASTWAMTHTGELFF

d_call: -
cdr3_length: 12
j_call: TRBJ1-2
clone_size: few
v_call: TRBV27
cdr3_nt: TGTGCCAGCAGTTATTACGGGGGAGGCTACACCTTC
cdr3_aa: CASSYYGGGYTF

d_call: -
cdr3_length: 14
j_call: TRBJ1-6
clone_size: -
v_call: TRBV4-3
cdr3_nt: TGCGCCAGCAGCCGGGGAGGATCCAATTCACCCCTCCACTTT
cdr3_aa: CASSRGGSNSPLHF

d_call: TRBD1
cdr3_length: 14
j_call: TRBJ1-2
clone_size: -
v_call: TRBV19
cdr3_nt: TGTGCCAGTAGTCCCACAGGGGGCGTACGGGGCTACACCTTC
cdr3_aa: CASSPTGGVRGYTF

d_call: TRBD1
cdr3_length: 16
j_call: TRBJ1-1
clone_size: -
v_call: TRBV7-9
cdr3_nt: TGTGCCAGCAGCTTAGGGTCTGGACAGGGTGGCACTGAAGCTTTCTTT
cdr3_aa: CASSLGSGQGGTEAFF

d_call: TRBD1
cdr3_length: 14
j_call: TRBJ1-3
clone_size: -
v_call: TRBV2
cdr3_nt: TGTGCCAGCGGAAGGACAGGGTCTGGAAACACCATATATTTT
cdr3_aa: CASGRTGSGNTIYF

d_call: -
cdr3_length: 12
j_call: TRBJ2-5
clone_size: -
v_call: TRBV7-6
cdr3_nt: TGTGCCAGCAGCTTAGATGATGAGACCCAGTACTTC
cdr3_aa: CASSLDDETQYF

d_call: TRBD1
cdr3_length: 18
j_call: TRBJ2-4
clone_size: -
v_call: TRBV14
cdr3_nt: TGTGCCAGCAGCCCCTGGGGTAAACGACAGGGGGCCAAAAACATTCAGTACTTC
cdr3_aa: CASSPWGKRQGAKNIQYF

d_call: TRBD1
cdr3_length: 16
j_call: TRBJ2-3
clone_size: -
v_call: TRBV18
cdr3_nt: TGTGCCAGCTCACCACGGACAGGGGGTCAAACAGATACGCAGTATTTT
cdr3_aa: CASSPRTGGQTDTQYF

d_call: -
cdr3_length: 12
j_call: TRBJ2-1
clone_size: -
v_call: TRBV6-1
cdr3_nt: TGTGCCAGCAGGAAGGACAGCCATGAGCAGTTCTTC
cdr3_aa: CASRKDSHEQFF

d_call: -
cdr3_length: 16
j_call: TRBJ1-6
clone_size: -
v_call: TRBV5-6
cdr3_nt: TGTGCCAGCAGCCTGCCTGGAGGTGAATGGGAATCACCCCTCCACTTT
cdr3_aa: CASSLPGGEWESPLHF

d_call: -
cdr3_length: 11
j_call: TRBJ2-5
clone_size: -
v_call: TRBV6-5
cdr3_nt: TGTGCCACAAGTTACCAAGAGACCCAGTACTTC
cdr3_aa: CATSYQETQYF

d_call: -
cdr3_length: 16
j_call: TRBJ2-3
clone_size: -
v_call: TRBV5-1
cdr3_nt: TGCGCCAGCAGCTTGGAACCACAGGGAGGCACAGATACGCAGTATTTT
cdr3_aa: CASSLEPQGGTDTQYF

d_call: TRBD1
cdr3_length: 15
j_call: TRBJ1-6
clone_size: -
v_call: TRBV4-1
cdr3_nt: TGCGCCAGCAGCCCCAGGGGGAACCCCAATTCACCCCTCCACTTT
cdr3_aa: CASSPRGNPNSPLHF

d_call: -
cdr3_length: 14
j_call: TRBJ1-1
clone_size: few
v_call: TRBV5-1
cdr3_nt: TGCGCCAGCAGCAGTCAGGGGAGAGACACTGAAGCTTTCTTT
cdr3_aa: CASSSQGRDTEAFF

d_call: TRBD1
cdr3_length: 14
j_call: TRBJ2-5
clone_size: -
v_call: TRBV27
cdr3_nt: TGTGCCAGCAGTCCACCCAGGGGGTTCCGGACCCAGTACTTC
cdr3_aa: CASSPPRGFRTQYF

d_call: TRBD2
cdr3_length: 17
j_call: TRBJ2-7
clone_size: -
v_call: TRBV7-6
cdr3_nt: TGTGCCAGCAGCTTAGGGGTGCGGGCTAGCGGGGACTTGGAGCAGTACTTC
cdr3_aa: CASSLGVRASGDLEQYF

d_call: -
cdr3_length: 15
j_call: TRBJ1-2
clone_size: -
v_call: TRBV4-1
cdr3_nt: TGCGCCAGCAGCCAAGACGGCAGCCGGCACTATGGCTACACCTTC
cdr3_aa: CASSQDGSRHYGYTF

d_call: -
cdr3_length: 16
j_call: TRBJ2-5
clone_size: -
v_call: TRBV11-2
cdr3_nt: TGTGCCAGCAGCTCGCGAGTGGGGGCCCTCCAAGAGACCCAGTACTTC
cdr3_aa: CASSSRVGALQETQYF

d_call: -
cdr3_length: 13
j_call: TRBJ1-5
clone_size: -
v_call: TRBV7-2
cdr3_nt: TGTGCCAGCAGCTTAAGGGGAGGCCAGCCCCAGCATTTT
cdr3_aa: CASSLRGGQPQHF

d_call: TRBD1
cdr3_length: 13
j_call: TRBJ2-7
clone_size: -
v_call: TRBV7-9
cdr3_nt: TGTGCCAGCAGCCGCGGGACAGGGAGCGAGCAGTACTTC
cdr3_aa: CASSRGTGSEQYF